The T cell receptor beta chain under discussion was sequenced for a study of blood T cell repertoires in COVID-19. Study summary: Italy, Spain and the United States were the sources of the convalescent and acute COVID-19 samples.

This CDR3 has 16 amino acids. The V segment lost 0 bases and the J segment 1 base; nucleotides outside the gene matches: 5. Looked up from germline, CDR1 is MNHEY and CDR2 is SVGAGI. Sequencing used immunoSEQ multiplex PCR; TCRdb keeps in-frame clones, though not all of them. The table shows fewer than 350,000 clones, with 86% occurring only once. The sequencing input was peripheral blood. V and J are TRBV6-5 and TRBJ2-7, with 8 bases fitting TRBD1. This receptor was taken from a woman in her thirties with COVID-19, enrolled during active disease. The CDR3 nucleotides are TGTGCCAGCAGTTACTCGCAGGGGGCGCGGTCCTACGAGCAGTACTTC. Protein product: CASSYSQGARSYEQYF.